The source of this T cell receptor beta chain is a study of T cell responses to AZD1222 COVID-19 vaccine. Germline values: CDR1 MNHEY, CDR2 SMNVEV (reference sequence). This CDR3 has 16 amino acids. V trimming: 4 bases; J trimming: 6 bases; junction bases outside the gene matches: 12. The assay was immunoSEQ multiplex PCR, and TCRdb's table has in-frame clones only and misses some. In the table there are roughly 150,000 clones, about 90% of which are singletons. The TCR sequence derives from an adult in good health. The chain couples TRBV27 to TRBJ2-7; 10 nucleotides align to TRBD1. The material was peripheral blood, obtained on day 0 of AZD1222 vaccination. The CDR3 is CASSSRPGQGTAEQYF. CDR3 DNA sequence: TGTGCCAGCAGTTCGAGACCGGGACAGGGGACGGCCGAGCAGTACTTC.